This TCR beta chain was retrieved from a study of cytomegalovirus exposure and HLA in healthy donors. Study at large: Sequencing of 150 million to 200 million T cells in an earlier analysis found 100 million or so unique TCR beta sequences.

Nominally healthy donors provided the samples, though records likely missed some immune exposures. The primer mix had 60 Vbeta and 13 Jbeta primers. Here immunoSEQ multiplex PCR was the method, and the copy in TCRdb shows in-frame clones only, minus some. The table shows approximately 160,000 clones, with roughly 80% occurring only once. J was trimmed by 6 bases and V by 0 bases; bases with no gene match: 3. In germline, CDR1 is SGHRS, CDR2 YFSETQ. The CDR3 is made up of 14 amino acids. This chain uses TRBV5-1 with TRBJ1-5, with 7 nucleotides matching TRBD1. This clonotype was obtained from a girl between 5 and 17 years old in good health and CMV-seropositive. The specimen sequenced was PBMCs. CDR3 protein: CASSLGQGGQPQHF. CDR3 coding DNA: TGCGCCAGCAGCTTGGGACAGGGAGGTCAGCCCCAGCATTTT.